This T cell receptor (beta chain) is from a study of cytomegalovirus exposure and HLA in healthy donors. Study-wide background: Previous work identified 120 million or so unique TCR beta sequences from approximately 190 million T cells.

Germline CDR1 is SGHAT and CDR2 is FQNNGV. The V gene end was trimmed by 1 base and the J gene end by 1 base; junction bases not matched to a gene: 14. This CDR3 contains 19 residues. The PCR used 60 Vbeta and 13 Jbeta primers. Assay: immunoSEQ multiplex PCR; the TCRdb copy retains only in-frame clones and omits some. The sample shows fewer than 200,000 clones, roughly 9.5% of them seen only once. This clone was detected a few times. Its matching antigen is unknown. Study results and limitations: Cytomegalovirus status, reportedly, was diagnosed with high specificity and sensitivity by the classifier. Compared with the roughly 700-donor mean, an Asian-associated ancestry cluster reportedly had fewer N-insertions, according to a later analysis.

Sequencing input: PBMCs. The sequence derives from a woman in her twenties or thirties in good health and CMV-seropositive. The chain has TRBV11-2 and TRBJ1-1; 8 bases are a match to TRBD1. The CDR3 DNA follows: TGTGCCAGCAGCTTAGGAAGATTGGGCAGGGGGCGGGAGAACACTGAAGCTTTCTTT. Its translation: CASSLGRLGRGRENTEAFF.